This T cell receptor beta chain was found in a study of identical twins. Notes on the study in general: Abundant beta clonotypes from cord blood had fewer insertions, unlike memory repertoires, which showed none. Out-of-frame alpha sequences common to twins were enriched for low generation probability. Weaker excess twin sharing was seen among beta out-of-frame sequences.

This clonotype was counted many times. The antigen is undetermined. In germline, CDR1 is SQVTM, CDR2 ANQGSEA. CDR3 size: 14 residues. Trimming cost V 1 base and J 9 bases, with 16 bases left between them. Through template switching, a universal primer site was introduced, and the cDNA contained unique molecular identifiers. TCRdb re-analysed the 5' RACE reads in MiXCR, keeping a single row per CDR3 protein. This sample yields approximately 670,000 distinct CDR3 sequences, of which roughly 6.2% are seen a single time; under 2% belongs to the top ten. Sequencing input: naive T cells sorted from blood. The chain has TRBV29-1 and TRBJ2-1; D not certain. The TCR sequence derives from a young man in good health. The CDR3 protein is CSVEGHVEGTEQFF. The CDR3 coding sequence is TGCAGCGTTGAAGGGCACGTGGAAGGAACTGAGCAGTTCTTC.